This T cell receptor (beta chain) comes out of a study of blood T cell repertoires in COVID-19. Background on the study: Collection of acute and convalescent COVID-19 samples took place in the United States, Italy and Spain. T cells, B-cell-depleted T cells, or PBMCs provided the cDNA or gDNA that served as material.

Trimming took off 3 bases at V and 4 bases at J, with 13 bases between the two ends. The CDR3 loop spans 14 amino acids. Germline CDR1 SGHRS, CDR2 YFSETQ. Authors' processing steps: Amplification of reference gene primers provided the estimated nucleated cell counts. Assay: immunoSEQ multiplex PCR; the TCRdb copy retains only in-frame clones and omits some. The DNA was the basis for D and trimming; V, J and clone size are from that table. Here the sample spans 150,000 to 200,000 clones, just over 90% being singletons. This chain links TRBV5-1 with TRBJ1-1, with D maybe TRBD1 (6 bases). The sequenced material came from peripheral blood. This receptor was obtained from a man younger than 35 with acute or convalescent COVID-19. Here the CDR3 reads CASSSDSAVTEAFF. The CDR3 DNA is TGCGCCAGCAGCTCGGACAGCGCAGTCACTGAAGCTTTCTTT.